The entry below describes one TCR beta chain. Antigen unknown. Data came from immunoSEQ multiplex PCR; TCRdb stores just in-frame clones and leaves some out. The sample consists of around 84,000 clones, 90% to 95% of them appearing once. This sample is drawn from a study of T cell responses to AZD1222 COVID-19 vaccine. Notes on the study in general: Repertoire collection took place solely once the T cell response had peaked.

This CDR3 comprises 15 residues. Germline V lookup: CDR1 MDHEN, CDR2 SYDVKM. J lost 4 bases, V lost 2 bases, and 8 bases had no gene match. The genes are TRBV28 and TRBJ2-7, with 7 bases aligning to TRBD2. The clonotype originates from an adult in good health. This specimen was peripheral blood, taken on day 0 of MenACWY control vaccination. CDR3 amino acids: CASSLGGREGYEQYF. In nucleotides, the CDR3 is TGTGCCAGCAGTTTAGGTGGGAGGGAGGGTTACGAGCAGTACTTC.